This entry features one T cell receptor (beta chain) sequence. The CDR3 runs 12 residues. Germline CDR1 reads MNHNY; CDR2 reads SVGAGI (reference sequence). Trimming shortened V by 7 bases and J by 3 bases, and 9 bases separated the two germline ends. MiXCR, run by TCRdb on the 5' RACE reads, gives a single entry per CDR3 protein. The table shows around 480,000 distinct CDR3 sequences, with 14% occurring only once. This entry is derived from a study of identical twins. This sample was also put to use in a study of yellow fever vaccine responses in identical twins.

The receptor was derived from a woman aged 18 to 35 in good health. This sequence joins TRBV6-6 and TRBJ1-1; D is perhaps TRBD1 (6 bases). Material for sequencing was CD4+ T cells sorted from blood. The CDR3 DNA reads as TGTGCCAGCAAATCAGGGGACACTGAAGCTTTCTTT. Translated: CASKSGDTEAFF.